This TCR beta chain was identified during a study of cytomegalovirus exposure and HLA in healthy donors. TCRdb's table, derived via immunoSEQ multiplex PCR, lists solely in-frame clones and lacks some. Counted here are 100,000 to 150,000 clones, 90% to 97% occurring once; the ten biggest clones make up less than 2%. This CDR3 has 14 residues. V lost 6 bases, J lost 2 bases, and 11 bases lay in between. The germline CDR1 and CDR2 sequences are MDHEN and SYDVKM. This sequence was found in a young man in good health and CMV-seronegative. This chain links TRBV28 with TRBJ2-1, with D maybe TRBD1 (6 bases). Sequencing was done on a sample of PBMCs. The chain's CDR3 is CASSRGQTYNEQFF. CDR3 sequence (DNA): TGTGCCAGCAGCCGCGGACAGACCTACAATGAGCAGTTCTTC.